Listed below are T cell receptor beta chains from one sample, sequenced in a study of blood T cell repertoires in COVID-19. Only in-frame clones appear in the TCRdb table, and some are missing; sequencing was by immunoSEQ multiplex PCR. The sample has 250,000 to 300,000 clones; around 81% are singletons. The sequencing input was peripheral blood. All receptors derive from a woman aged 55-75 years with active or convalescent COVID-19. Both conserved end residues are part of each CDR3. D genes are given only for firm matches. Size is stated for part of the rows, as once, few or many counts, or as a class when the clone is expanded.

J gene,D gene,V gene,clone size,CDR3 protein,CDR3 DNA
TRBJ2-1,NA,TRBV18,NA,CASSPTRGGNEQFF,TGTGCCAGCTCCCCTACTAGGGGAGGCAATGAGCAGTTCTTC
TRBJ2-1,TRBD2,TRBV10-1,NA,CASSEAGTPSLADYNEQFF,TGCGCCAGCAGTGAGGCCGGAACCCCGTCACTAGCGGACTACAATGAGCAGTTCTTC
TRBJ2-7,NA,TRBV4-3,NA,CASSQLSGLKPYEQYF,TGCGCCAGCAGCCAGTTGTCGGGACTTAAGCCCTACGAGCAGTACTTC
TRBJ2-3,NA,TRBV7-3,NA,CASSPLTRGTDTQYF,TGTGCCAGCAGCCCCCTTACTAGGGGCACAGATACGCAGTATTTT
TRBJ1-5,NA,TRBV4-2,NA,CASSQDGEAIGYQPQHF,TGTGCCAGCAGCCAAGACGGGGAGGCGATTGGTTATCAGCCCCAGCATTTT
TRBJ1-2,NA,TRBV6-5,NA,CASSYGGSNYGYTF,TGTGCCAGCAGTTACGGCGGTTCTAACTATGGCTACACCTTC
TRBJ2-1,NA,TRBV5-5,once,CASSQGGSYNEQFF,TGTGCCAGCAGCCAAGGGGGCTCCTACAATGAGCAGTTCTTC
TRBJ2-1,TRBD1,TRBV5-1,NA,CASSGTGRNEQFF,TGCGCCAGCAGCGGGACAGGGAGGAATGAGCAGTTCTTC
TRBJ1-4,NA,TRBV19,once,CASSTPRGSRGTNEKLFF,TGTGCCAGTAGTACCCCCCGTGGTTCGAGGGGGACTAATGAAAAACTGTTTTTT
TRBJ2-5,TRBD2,TRBV2,NA,CASSLRAGGSYSETQYF,TGTGCCAGCAGTCTCCGAGCGGGGGGCTCCTACTCGGAGACCCAGTACTTC
TRBJ2-7,TRBD2,TRBV27,NA,CASSPLRGGYEQYF,TGTGCCAGCAGTCCCCTACGGGGGGGCTACGAGCAGTACTTC
TRBJ2-2,TRBD1,TRBV5-4,few,CASSYRGFGTGELFF,TGTGCCAGCAGCTACAGGGGGTTCGGCACCGGGGAGCTGTTTTTT
TRBJ1-2,NA,TRBV6-1,NA,CASSELGQYGYTF,TGTGCCAGCAGTGAGCTCGGTCAATATGGCTACACCTTC
TRBJ2-5,NA,TRBV25-1,NA,CASSEEGTQETQYF,TGTGCCAGCAGTGAGGAGGGGACGCAAGAGACCCAGTACTTC
TRBJ2-1,TRBD1,TRBV7-9,NA,CASSPPGGTGDEQFF,TGTGCCAGCAGCCCACCGGGGGGGACAGGGGATGAGCAGTTCTTC
TRBJ2-2,NA,TRBV6-5,NA,CASSSRVPLATGELFF,TGTGCCAGCAGTTCTCGGGTCCCACTTGCCACCGGGGAGCTGTTTTTT
TRBJ2-3,TRBD2,TRBV6-2/TRBV6-3,NA,CASSPGLAGLTDTQYF,TGTGCCAGCAGTCCCGGACTAGCGGGACTCACAGATACGCAGTATTTT
TRBJ1-2,NA,TRBV6-5,NA,CASSRGGSDGYTF,TGTGCCAGCAGCCGGGGGGGGTCCGACGGCTACACCTTC
TRBJ2-7,TRBD1,TRBV7-2,NA,CASSFLTAPGQGYEQYF,TGTGCCAGCAGCTTCCTCACTGCCCCGGGACAGGGATACGAGCAGTACTTC
TRBJ1-6,TRBD1,TRBV4-1,NA,CASSQTSGGSPLHF,TGCGCCAGCAGCCAAACATCAGGGGGATCACCCCTCCACTTT
TRBJ1-1,TRBD1,TRBV7-8,NA,CASSRRDRGSNTEAFF,TGTGCCAGCAGCCGACGGGACAGGGGCTCGAACACTGAAGCTTTCTTT
TRBJ1-2,NA,TRBV27,NA,CASSSRLQGNYGYTF,TGTGCCAGCAGTTCTCGGTTGCAGGGGAACTATGGCTACACCTTC